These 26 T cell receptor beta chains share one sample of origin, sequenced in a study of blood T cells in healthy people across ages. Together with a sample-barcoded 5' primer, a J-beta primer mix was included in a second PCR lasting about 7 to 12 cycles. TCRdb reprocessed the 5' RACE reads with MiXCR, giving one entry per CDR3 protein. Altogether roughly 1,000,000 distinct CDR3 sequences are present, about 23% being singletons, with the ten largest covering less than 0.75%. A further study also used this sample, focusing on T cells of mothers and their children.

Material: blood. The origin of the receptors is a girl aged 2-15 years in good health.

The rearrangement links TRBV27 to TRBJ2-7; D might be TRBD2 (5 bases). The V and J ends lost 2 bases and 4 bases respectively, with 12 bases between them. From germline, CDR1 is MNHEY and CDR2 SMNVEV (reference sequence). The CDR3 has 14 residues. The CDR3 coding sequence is TGTGCCAGCAGTTTAGGATCATCGGGATACGAGCAGTACTTC. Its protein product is CASSLGSSGYEQYF.

The CDR3 nucleotides read TGTGCCAGCAGTATCAGGGGCGAATACAATGAGCAGTTCTTC. Protein sequence: CASSIRGEYNEQFF. The chain uses TRBV27 and TRBJ2-1, with a possible D match to TRBD1 (6 bases). CDR1 MNHEY and CDR2 SMNVEV come from the germline V gene (reference sequence). This CDR3 is 14 amino acids long. Trimming left V 5 bases short and J 4 bases short, with 12 bases between.

CDR3 amino acids: CATSDEGTVETQYF. The CDR3 DNA sequence: TGTGCCACCAGTGACGAAGGGACAGTAGAAACCCAGTACTTC. The genes are TRBV24-1 and TRBJ2-5, with 7 positions matching TRBD1. Germline V gene lookup returns CDR1 KGHDR and CDR2 SFDVKD. V gave up 4 bases and J gave up 8 bases; unmatched junction bases: 9. This CDR3 contains 14 residues.

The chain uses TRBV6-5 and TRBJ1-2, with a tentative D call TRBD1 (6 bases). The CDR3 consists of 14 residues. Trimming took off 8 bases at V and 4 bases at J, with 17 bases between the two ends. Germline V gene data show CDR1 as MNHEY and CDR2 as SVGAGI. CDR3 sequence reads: CASAQLGQSYGYTF. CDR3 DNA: TGTGCCAGCGCCCAATTGGGACAATCCTATGGCTACACCTTC.

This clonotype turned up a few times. The DNA for the CDR3 is TGTGCCATCAGAAAGACAGAAATGAACACTGAAGCTTTCTTT. Translated: CAIRKTEMNTEAFF. This sequence joins TRBV10-3 and TRBJ1-1; possible D gene TRBD1, 5 bases. Trimming shortened V by 6 bases and J by 0 bases, and 11 bases separated the two germline ends. Germline V gives CDR1 ENHRY, CDR2 SYGVKD. This CDR3 has 14 amino acids.

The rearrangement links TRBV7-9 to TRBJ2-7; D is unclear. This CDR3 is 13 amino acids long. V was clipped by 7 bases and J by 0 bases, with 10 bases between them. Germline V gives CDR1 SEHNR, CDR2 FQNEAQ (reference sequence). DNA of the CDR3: TGTGCCAGCATAGGTGGTGGCTCCTACGAGCAGTACTTC. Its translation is CASIGGGSYEQYF. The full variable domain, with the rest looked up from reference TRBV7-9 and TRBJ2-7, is DTGVSQNPRHKITKRGQNVTFRCDPISEHNRLYWYRQTLGQGPEFLTYFQNEAQLEKSRLLSDRFSAERPKGSFSTLEIQRTEQGDSAMYLCASIGGGSYEQYFGPGTRLTVT.

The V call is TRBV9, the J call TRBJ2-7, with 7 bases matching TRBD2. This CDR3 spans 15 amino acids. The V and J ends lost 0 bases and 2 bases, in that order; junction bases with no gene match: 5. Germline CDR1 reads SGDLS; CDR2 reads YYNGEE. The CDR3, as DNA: TGTGCCAGCAGCGTAGGCCCTAGCGGAACCTACGAGCAGTACTTC. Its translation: CASSVGPSGTYEQYF. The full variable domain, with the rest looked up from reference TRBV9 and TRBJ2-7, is DSGVTQTPKHLITATGQRVTLRCSPRSGDLSVYWYQQSLDQGLQFLIQYYNGEERAKGNILERFSAQQFPDLHSELNLSSLELGDSALYFCASSVGPSGTYEQYFGPGTRLTVT.

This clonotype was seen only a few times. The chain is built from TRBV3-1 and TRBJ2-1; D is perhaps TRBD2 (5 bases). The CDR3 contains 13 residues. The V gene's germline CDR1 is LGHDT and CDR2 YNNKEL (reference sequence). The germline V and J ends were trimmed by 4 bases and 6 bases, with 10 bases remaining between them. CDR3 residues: CASSPRTSNEQFF. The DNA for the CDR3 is TGTGCCAGCAGCCCTCGTACTAGCAATGAGCAGTTCTTC.

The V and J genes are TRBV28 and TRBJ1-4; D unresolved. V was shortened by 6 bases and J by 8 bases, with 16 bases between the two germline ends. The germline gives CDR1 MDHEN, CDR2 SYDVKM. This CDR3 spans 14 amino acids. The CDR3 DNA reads TGTGCCAGCAGCGAGGCCGGGTCGGACGAAAAACTGTTTTTT. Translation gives CASSEAGSDEKLFF.

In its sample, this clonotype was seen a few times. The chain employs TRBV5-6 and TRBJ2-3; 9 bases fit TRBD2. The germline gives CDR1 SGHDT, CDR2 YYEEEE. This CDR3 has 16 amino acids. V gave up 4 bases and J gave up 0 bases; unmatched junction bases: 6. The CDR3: CASSPITSGSTDTQYF. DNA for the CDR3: TGTGCCAGCAGCCCTATTACTAGCGGGAGCACAGATACGCAGTATTTT.

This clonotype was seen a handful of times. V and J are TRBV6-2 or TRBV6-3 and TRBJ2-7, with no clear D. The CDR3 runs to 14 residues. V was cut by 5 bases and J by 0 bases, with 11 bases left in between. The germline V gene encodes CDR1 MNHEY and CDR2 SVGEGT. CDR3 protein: CASSITDFSYEQYF. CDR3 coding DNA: TGTGCCAGCAGTATTACGGATTTCTCCTACGAGCAGTACTTC.

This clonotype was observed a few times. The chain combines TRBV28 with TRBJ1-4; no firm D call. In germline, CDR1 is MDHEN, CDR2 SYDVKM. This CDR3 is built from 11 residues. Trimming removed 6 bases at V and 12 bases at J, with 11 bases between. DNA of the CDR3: TGTGCCAGCAGCTTAGGCGTGCAACTGTTTTTT. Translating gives CASSLGVQLFF.

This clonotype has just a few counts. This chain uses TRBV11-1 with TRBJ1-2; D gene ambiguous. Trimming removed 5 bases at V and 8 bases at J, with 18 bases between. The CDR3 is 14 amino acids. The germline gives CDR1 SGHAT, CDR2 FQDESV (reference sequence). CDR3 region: CASSRTSHRGGYTF. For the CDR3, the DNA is TGTGCCAGCAGCCGTACCTCACACCGAGGGGGCTACACCTTC.

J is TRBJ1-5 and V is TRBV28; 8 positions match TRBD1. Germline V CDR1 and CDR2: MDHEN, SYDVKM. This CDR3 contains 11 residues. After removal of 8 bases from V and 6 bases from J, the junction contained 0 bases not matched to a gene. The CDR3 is CASDRGQPQHF. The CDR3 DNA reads TGTGCCAGCGACAGGGGTCAGCCCCAGCATTTT. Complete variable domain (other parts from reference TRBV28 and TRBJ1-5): DVKVTQSSRYLVKRTGEKVFLECVQDMDHENMFWYRQDPGLGLRLIYFSYDVKMKEKGDIPEGYSVSREKKERFSLILESASTNQTSMYLCASDRGQPQHFGDGTRLSIL.

The CDR3 loop reads CASMGQVYGYTF. The CDR3 DNA reads as TGTGCCAGCATGGGACAGGTGTATGGCTACACCTTC. This chain links TRBV25-1 with TRBJ1-2, with 8 bases identical to TRBD1. Germline CDR1 reads MGHDK; CDR2 reads SYGVNS. CDR3 length: 12 amino acids. V dropped 7 bases and J dropped 5; count of bases not matched to a gene: 3.

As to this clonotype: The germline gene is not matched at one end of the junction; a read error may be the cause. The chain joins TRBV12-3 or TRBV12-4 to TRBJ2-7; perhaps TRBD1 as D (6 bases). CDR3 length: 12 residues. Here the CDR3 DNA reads TGTGTCAGCAGTTCTGGGGGCTGGGAGCAGTACTTC. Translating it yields CVSSSGGWEQYF.

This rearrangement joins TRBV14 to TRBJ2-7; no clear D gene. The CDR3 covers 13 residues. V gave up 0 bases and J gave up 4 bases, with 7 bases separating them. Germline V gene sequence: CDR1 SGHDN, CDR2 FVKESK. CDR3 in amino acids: CASSQDSWYEQYF. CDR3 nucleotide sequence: TGTGCCAGCAGCCAAGACAGTTGGTACGAGCAGTACTTC.

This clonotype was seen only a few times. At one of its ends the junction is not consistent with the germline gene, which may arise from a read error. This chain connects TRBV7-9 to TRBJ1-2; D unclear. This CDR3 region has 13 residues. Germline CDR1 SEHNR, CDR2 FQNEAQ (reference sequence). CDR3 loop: CTSSYPNNYGYTF. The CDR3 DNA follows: TGTACCAGCAGCTACCCGAATAACTATGGCTACACCTTC. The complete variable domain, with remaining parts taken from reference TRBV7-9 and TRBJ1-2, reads DTGVSQNPRHKITKRGQNVTFRCDPISEHNRLYWYRQTLGQGPEFLTYFQNEAQLEKSRLLSDRFSAERPKGSFSTLEIQRTEQGDSAMYLCTSSYPNNYGYTFGSGTRLTVV.

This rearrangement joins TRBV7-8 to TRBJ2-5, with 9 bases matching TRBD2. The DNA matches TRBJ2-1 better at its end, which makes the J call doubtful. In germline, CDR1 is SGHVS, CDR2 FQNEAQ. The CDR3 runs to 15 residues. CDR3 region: CASSFASGILGEQFF. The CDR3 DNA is TGTGCCAGCAGTTTCGCTAGCGGGATTTTAGGTGAGCAGTTCTTC.

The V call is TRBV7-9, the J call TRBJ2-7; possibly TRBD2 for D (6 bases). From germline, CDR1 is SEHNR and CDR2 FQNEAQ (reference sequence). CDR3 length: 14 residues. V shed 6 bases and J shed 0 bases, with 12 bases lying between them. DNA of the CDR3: TGTGCCAGCAGTAGGGACTCCAGCTCCTACGAGCAGTACTTC. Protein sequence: CASSRDSSSYEQYF.

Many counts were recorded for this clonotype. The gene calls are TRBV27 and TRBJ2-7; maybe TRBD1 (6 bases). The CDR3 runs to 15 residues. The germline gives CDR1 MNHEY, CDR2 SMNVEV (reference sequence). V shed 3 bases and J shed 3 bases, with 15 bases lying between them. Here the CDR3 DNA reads TGTGCCAGCAGTTTTACTACAGGGAAGGACTACGAGCAGTACTTC. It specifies CASSFTTGKDYEQYF.

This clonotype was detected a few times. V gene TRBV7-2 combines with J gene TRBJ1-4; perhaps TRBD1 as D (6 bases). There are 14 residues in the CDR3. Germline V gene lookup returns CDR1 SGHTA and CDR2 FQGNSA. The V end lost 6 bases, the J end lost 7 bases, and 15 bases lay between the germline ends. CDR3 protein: CASREGGAVEKLFF. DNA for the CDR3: TGTGCCAGCAGAGAGGGGGGCGCGGTTGAAAAACTGTTTTTT.

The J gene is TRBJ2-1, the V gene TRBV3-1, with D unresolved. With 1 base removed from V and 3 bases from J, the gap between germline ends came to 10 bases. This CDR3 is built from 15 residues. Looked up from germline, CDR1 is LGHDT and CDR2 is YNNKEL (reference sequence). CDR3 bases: TGTGCCAGCAGCCAAGCTAGGACCAACTACAATGAGCAGTTCTTC. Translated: CASSQARTNYNEQFF.

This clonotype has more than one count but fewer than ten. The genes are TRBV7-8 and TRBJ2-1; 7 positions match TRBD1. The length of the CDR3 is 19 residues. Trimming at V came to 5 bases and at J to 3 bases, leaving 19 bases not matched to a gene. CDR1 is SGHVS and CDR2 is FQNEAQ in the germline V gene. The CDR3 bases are TGTGCCAGCAGCGTGACAGGGTCAACTACATACATTGTCTACAATGAGCAGTTCTTC. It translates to CASSVTGSTTYIVYNEQFF.

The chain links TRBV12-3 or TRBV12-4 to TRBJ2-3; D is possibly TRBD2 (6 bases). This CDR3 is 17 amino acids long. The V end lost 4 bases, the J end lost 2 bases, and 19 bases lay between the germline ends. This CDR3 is CASSSLRVAGLTDTQYF. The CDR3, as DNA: TGTGCCAGCAGTTCCCTAAGGGTCGCGGGGCTCACAGATACGCAGTATTTT.

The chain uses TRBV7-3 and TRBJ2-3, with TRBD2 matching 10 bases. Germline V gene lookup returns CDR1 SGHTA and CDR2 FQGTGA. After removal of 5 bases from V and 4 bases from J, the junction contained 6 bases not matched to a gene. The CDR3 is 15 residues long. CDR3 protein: CASSPELAGPDTQYF. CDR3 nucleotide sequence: TGTGCCAGCAGCCCGGAACTAGCGGGACCAGATACGCAGTATTTT.